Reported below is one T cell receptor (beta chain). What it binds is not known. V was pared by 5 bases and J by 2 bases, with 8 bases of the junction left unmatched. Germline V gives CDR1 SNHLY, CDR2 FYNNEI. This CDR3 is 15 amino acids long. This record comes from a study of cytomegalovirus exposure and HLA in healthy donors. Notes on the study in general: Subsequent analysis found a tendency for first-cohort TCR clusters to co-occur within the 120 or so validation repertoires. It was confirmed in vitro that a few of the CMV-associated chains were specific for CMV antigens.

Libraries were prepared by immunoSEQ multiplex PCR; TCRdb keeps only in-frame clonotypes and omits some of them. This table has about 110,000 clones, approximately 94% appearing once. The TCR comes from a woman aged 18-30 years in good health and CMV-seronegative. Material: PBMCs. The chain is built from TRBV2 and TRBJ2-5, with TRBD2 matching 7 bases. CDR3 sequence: CASSSGLAVQETQYF. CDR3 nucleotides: TGTGCCAGCAGTTCTGGGCTAGCGGTGCAAGAGACCCAGTACTTC.